Listed below are T cell receptor beta chains from one sample, sequenced in a study of T cells in pancreatic ductal adenocarcinoma. The data were produced by immunoSEQ multiplex PCR, yet TCRdb's version contains in-frame clones alone and is incomplete. The sample records around 9,000 clones, roughly 71% being singletons. The sequencing input was pancreatic tumor tissue. The origin of the receptors is a human donor with pancreatic ductal adenocarcinoma. Each CDR3 is given with its conserved first and last residue. Each record gives: V gene, clone size, J gene, D gene, CDR3 protein, CDR3 DNA. A D gene is named only where the DNA matches it firmly. Clone size is given for some rows only: seen once, a few or many times, or a class if the clone is expanded.

TRBV6-1	NA	TRBJ2-7	NA	CASSGSYEQYF	TGTGCCAGTTCGGGGTCGTACGAGCAGTACTTC
TRBV2	few	TRBJ2-7	TRBD2	CASSSLGTSASEQYF	TGTGCCAGCAGTTCTCTGGGGACTAGCGCTTCCGAGCAGTACTTC
TRBV9	NA	TRBJ2-5	TRBD1	CASARAGTGGQETQYF	TGTGCCAGCGCGCGAGCCGGGACAGGGGGCCAAGAGACCCAGTACTTC
TRBV10-3	NA	TRBJ2-1	TRBD2	CAISYRTSGGNNEQFF	TGTGCCATCAGCTATCGGACTAGCGGGGGGAACAATGAGCAGTTCTTC
TRBV18	NA	TRBJ1-2	NA	CASSTDSAYTF	TGTGCCAGCTCAACGGACAGCGCCTACACCTTC
TRBV15	NA	TRBJ2-1	TRBD2	CATSRTSGQYNEQFF	TGTGCCACCAGCAGGACTAGCGGCCAATACAATGAGCAGTTCTTC
TRBV5-1	NA	TRBJ2-3	NA	CASRLGTSTDTQYF	TGCGCCAGCAGACTGGGGACATCCACAGATACGCAGTATTTT
TRBV6-1	few	TRBJ1-2	TRBD1	CASSEAGQGTVYTF	TGTGCCAGCAGTGAAGCAGGACAGGGGACCGTCTACACCTTC
TRBV12-5	NA	TRBJ2-1	TRBD1	CASGSSVPGQYNEQFF	TGTGCTAGTGGTTCCTCGGTCCCGGGACAGTACAATGAGCAGTTCTTC
TRBV19	NA	TRBJ2-1	NA	CAAKGRHNEQFF	TGTGCCGCAAAGGGACGCCACAATGAGCAGTTCTTC
TRBV18	NA	TRBJ1-2	TRBD1	CASSLLRTGENYGYTF	TGTGCCAGCTCACTCCTAAGGACAGGGGAGAACTATGGCTACACCTTC
TRBV7-3	NA	TRBJ1-2	NA	CATGRVGYGYTF	TGTGCCACAGGGAGGGTTGGCTATGGCTACACCTTC
TRBV27	NA	TRBJ1-6	NA	CASSFAATPTLHF	TGTGCCAGCAGTTTCGCTGCGACGCCGACCCTCCACTTT
TRBV7-2	once	TRBJ2-1	NA	CASSLGRGSPYNEQFF	TGTGCCAGCAGCTTAGGAAGGGGGTCGCCTTACAATGAGCAGTTCTTC
TRBV4-2	NA	TRBJ1-6	NA	CASSSRVNSPLHF	TGTGCCAGCAGCTCCAGGGTAAATTCACCCCTCCACTTT
TRBV2	few	TRBJ2-7	NA	CASSLQYEQYF	TGTGCCAGCAGCCTCCAATACGAGCAGTACTTC
TRBV6-1	NA	TRBJ2-1	NA	CASSECSCTYNEQFF	TGTGCCAGCAGTGAATGCAGCTGTACGTACAATGAGCAGTTCTTC
TRBV20-1	once	TRBJ2-3	NA	CSASTDTQYF	TGCAGTGCTAGCACAGATACGCAGTATTTT
TRBV19	NA	TRBJ1-1	NA	CASRWGSTEAFF	TGTGCCAGTAGGTGGGGGAGCACTGAAGCTTTCTTT
TRBV6-1	NA	TRBJ2-3	TRBD1	CASSELQGAEDTQYF	TGTGCCAGCAGTGAATTACAGGGGGCGGAAGATACGCAGTATTTT
TRBV7-7	NA	TRBJ2-1	TRBD2	CASSPTSGSGNEQFF	TGTGCTAGCAGCCCGACTAGCGGGAGTGGGAATGAGCAGTTCTTC
TRBV9	NA	TRBJ1-2	NA	CASSVEGSYTF	TGTGCCAGCAGCGTAGAGGGATCCTACACCTTC
TRBV2	medium-sized	TRBJ2-1	TRBD2	CASSEDTSGTVSYNEQFF	TGTGCCAGCAGTGAAGACACTAGCGGCACCGTCTCCTACAATGAGCAGTTCTTC
TRBV5-1	NA	TRBJ1-2	NA	CASSGGGRGYGYTF	TGCGCCAGCTCGGGTGGGGGGCGCGGCTATGGCTACACCTTC
TRBV6-5	NA	TRBJ1-2	NA	CASSPLGPNYGYTF	TGTGCCAGCAGTCCCCTTGGACCTAACTATGGCTACACCTTC
TRBV11-2	NA	TRBJ2-3	TRBD1	CASSEDRSDTQYF	TGTGCCAGCAGCGAGGACAGGTCGGATACGCAGTATTTT
TRBV10-2	NA	TRBJ2-3	NA	CASSETRVGADTQYF	TGCGCCAGCAGTGAGACGAGGGTTGGGGCAGATACGCAGTATTTT
TRBV7-2	NA	TRBJ2-1	NA	CASSLARLNEQFF	TGTGCCAGCAGCTTAGCGCGTCTCAATGAGCAGTTCTTC
TRBV15	NA	TRBJ2-1	NA	CATSRDKPANEQFF	TGTGCCACCAGCAGAGATAAGCCCGCCAATGAGCAGTTCTTC
TRBV6-6	NA	TRBJ2-6	NA	CASSYSISSGANVLTF	TGTGCCAGCAGTTACTCGATCAGCTCTGGGGCCAACGTCCTGACTTTC
TRBV2	few	TRBJ2-4	NA	CARKRSIQYF	TGTGCCAGGAAGCGAAGCATTCAGTACTTC
TRBV4-2	few	TRBJ1-2	NA	CASSQEKAGTIRGYGYTF	TGTGCCAGCAGCCAAGAGAAGGCAGGGACTATTCGTGGCTATGGCTACACCTTC
TRBV15	few	TRBJ1-2	NA	CATSRDVKGGAGGYTF	TGTGCCACCAGCAGAGATGTTAAGGGGGGCGCGGGTGGCTACACCTTC
TRBV2	NA	TRBJ2-7	TRBD2	CASSPTKTSGSYEQYF	TGTGCCAGCAGCCCGACCAAGACTAGCGGCTCCTACGAGCAGTACTTC
TRBV18	NA	TRBJ2-5	NA	CASSAEETQYF	TGTGCCAGCTCAGCTGAAGAGACCCAGTACTTC
TRBV5-4	NA	TRBJ2-7	TRBD1	CASSLAAGGDEQYF	TGTGCCAGCAGCTTGGCGGCAGGGGGCGACGAGCAGTACTTC
TRBV27	NA	TRBJ2-7	NA	CANPGRHSYEQYF	TGTGCCAACCCGGGACGCCACTCCTACGAGCAGTACTTC
TRBV5-8	NA	TRBJ1-1	NA	CASSDPPQGAGTEAFF	TGTGCCAGCAGTGACCCCCCCCAGGGCGCGGGGACTGAAGCTTTCTTT
TRBV18	NA	TRBJ2-1	TRBD2	CASSPQSGGINEQFF	TGTGCCAGCTCACCACAAAGCGGGGGGATAAATGAGCAGTTCTTC
TRBV10-1	NA	TRBJ2-7	NA	CASSEFVPPYEQYF	TGCGCCAGCAGTGAATTTGTACCCCCCTACGAGCAGTACTTC
TRBV7-3	once	TRBJ1-1	NA	CASSRGGDEAFF	TGTGCCAGCAGCCGAGGAGGGGATGAAGCTTTCTTT
TRBV1	NA	TRBJ2-7	NA	CASSQDQVQYF	TGCGCCAGCAGCCAAGATCAGGTGCAGTACTTC
TRBV5-1	medium-sized	TRBJ2-7	NA	CASSLGTYTRDEQYF	TGCGCCAGCAGCTTGGGAACTTATACTCGCGACGAGCAGTACTTC
TRBV18	medium-sized	TRBJ2-7	NA	CASSPVGGEQYF	TGTGCCAGCTCACCCGTTGGGGGCGAGCAGTACTTC
TRBV6-1	NA	TRBJ2-7	NA	CASSGDNRIYEQYF	TGTGCCAGCAGCGGGGACAACAGGATCTACGAGCAGTACTTC
TRBV5-1	few	TRBJ2-3	NA	CASSLKGVAADTQYF	TGCGCCAGCAGCTTGAAGGGGGTAGCTGCGGATACGCAGTATTTT
TRBV21-1	NA	TRBJ2-7	NA	CASSKARAGAVHEQYF	TGTGCCAGCAGCAAAGCGCGGGCGGGGGCGGTCCACGAGCAGTACTTC
TRBV5-1	NA	TRBJ1-4	NA	CASSPGQGGEKLFF	TGCGCCAGCAGCCCCGGGCAGGGAGGTGAAAAACTGTTTTTT
TRBV18	NA	TRBJ1-2	NA	CASSLDQGTGKGYTF	TGTGCCAGCTCACTGGACCAGGGGACTGGAAAAGGCTACACCTTC
TRBV7-3	once	TRBJ2-3	NA	CASSPLGQSTDTQYF	TGTGCCAGCAGCCCCCTCGGACAGAGCACAGATACGCAGTATTTT